A single sample is the source of the 9 T cell receptor beta chains below, sequenced in a study of cytomegalovirus exposure and HLA in healthy donors. A multiplex PCR was run with 60 Vbeta primers and 13 Jbeta primers. Method: immunoSEQ multiplex PCR; TCRdb's copy keeps in-frame clones and lacks some. This sample contains more than 40,000 clones. The source material was PBMCs. The receptors come from a male donor in good health and CMV-seronegative.

This sequence joins TRBV29-1 and TRBJ1-1; D is unresolved. The germline V gene has CDR1 SQVTM and CDR2 ANQGSEA. The CDR3 is 13 residues long. The V end lost 6 bases, the J end lost 1 base, and 12 bases lay between the germline ends. The CDR3 sequence is CSVDDKWNTEAFF. The CDR3 nucleotides are TGCAGCGTAGATGACAAATGGAACACTGAAGCTTTCTTT.

The gene calls are TRBV10-2 and TRBJ1-4; D is unclear. The length of the CDR3 is 13 residues. V was trimmed by 0 bases and J by 11 bases, leaving 10 bases between them. The germline V gene encodes CDR1 WSHSY and CDR2 SAAADI. The CDR3: CASSESSGAKLFF. CDR3 sequence (DNA): TGCGCCAGCAGTGAGTCGTCGGGTGCGAAACTGTTTTTT.

The chain couples TRBV6-6 to TRBJ1-5, with a weak D call TRBD1 (5 bases). CDR3 length: 15 residues. Germline assignment: CDR1 MNHNY and CDR2 SVGAGI (reference sequence). The germline V and J ends were trimmed by 7 bases and 2 bases, with 15 bases remaining between them. The CDR3 DNA reads as TGTGCCAGCACCATGGGGGGGTCGGGCAATCAGCCCCAGCATTTT. Residues: CASTMGGSGNQPQHF.

This chain connects TRBV5-1 to TRBJ2-1; the D gene is possibly TRBD1 (5 bases). Trimming removed 4 bases from V and 3 bases from J, with 14 bases in between. Germline CDR1 SGHRS, CDR2 YFSETQ. The CDR3 consists of 15 residues. CDR3 DNA sequence: TGCGCCAGCAGCCCTGGACACGGCCGCTACAATGAGCAGTTCTTC. Its translation is CASSPGHGRYNEQFF. Together with reference TRBV5-1 and TRBJ2-1, the CDR3 gives the full variable domain: KAGVTQTPRYLIKTRGQQVTLSCSPISGHRSVSWYQQTPGQGLQFLFEYFSETQRNKGNFPGRFSGRQFSNSRSEMNVSTLELGDSALYLCASSPGHGRYNEQFFGPGTRLTVL.

This chain links TRBV5-6 with TRBJ2-7, with TRBD1 identical over 10 bases. This CDR3 contains 14 residues. CDR1 and CDR2 (germline): SGHDT, YYEEEE. V was pared by 4 bases and J by 5 bases, with 6 bases of the junction left unmatched. CDR3 DNA sequence: TGTGCCAGCAGCCTCGGGACAGGGGCCGACGAGCAGTACTTC. Translating it yields CASSLGTGADEQYF.

The chain joins TRBV2 to TRBJ2-7; 9 nucleotides agree with TRBD2. The CDR3 spans 15 residues. Germline V lookup: CDR1 SNHLY, CDR2 FYNNEI. The trim removed 3 bases at V and 7 bases at J, leaving 10 bases unmatched. The CDR3: CASSDMRGGRLEQYF. CDR3 sequence (DNA): TGTGCCAGCAGTGATATGCGGGGGGGCCGGTTGGAGCAGTACTTC.

The V and J genes are TRBV7-2 and TRBJ1-6, with 8 positions matching TRBD1. With V trimmed by 5 bases and J by 0 bases, 3 bases remained unmatched. Germline CDR1 SGHTA, CDR2 FQGNSA. The CDR3 totals 16 residues. The CDR3 here is CASSPTGGSYNSPLHF. The CDR3 DNA reads TGTGCCAGCAGCCCTACAGGGGGCTCCTATAATTCACCCCTCCACTTT.

This chain links TRBV29-1 with TRBJ1-4, with TRBD1 as a possible D gene (5 bases). CDR1 is SQVTM, CDR2 ANQGSEA, per germline. The CDR3 sequence is 12 residues long. Trimming removed 7 bases from V and 7 bases from J, with 13 bases in between. CDR3 DNA: TGCAGCGCTGGGACGGGGGGTGAAAAACTGTTTTTT. Protein sequence: CSAGTGGEKLFF.

The chain uses TRBV19 and TRBJ1-5; TRBD1 aligns across 7 bases. The CDR3 totals 14 residues. Germline V gene data show CDR1 as LNHDA and CDR2 as SQIVND (reference sequence). The V and J ends lost 5 bases and 6 bases, in that order; junction bases with no gene match: 7. CDR3: CASSPTGVGQPQHF. The CDR3 DNA sequence: TGTGCCAGTAGTCCCACAGGGGTCGGTCAGCCCCAGCATTTT.